This TCR beta chain was sequenced during a study of identifying expanded T cells in peripheral blood. The protocol was immunoSEQ multiplex PCR, while the TCRdb copy is restricted to in-frame clones and leaves out a portion. This table has around 120,000 clones, around 88% appearing once. The CDR3 contains 16 residues. Germline V lookup: CDR1 MGHRA, CDR2 YSYEKL. Trimming pared 0 bases from V and 0 bases from J, leaving 11 bases between. Healthy donors had no documented immune events, such as infections, while sampled. The sequenced sample was blood. The V and J genes are TRBV4-1 and TRBJ1-1; D perhaps matches TRBD1 (5 bases). The receptor comes from a person between 18 and 75 years old in good health. DNA for the CDR3: TGCGCCAGCAGCCAAGATCTTGACAGCCTGAACACTGAAGCTTTCTTT. Translation gives CASSQDLDSLNTEAFF.